This T cell receptor beta chain was observed in a study of cytomegalovirus exposure and HLA in healthy donors. Study context: In an earlier analysis, around 100 million unique TCR beta sequences were found from 150 million to 200 million T cells.

Germline V gives CDR1 LGHNA, CDR2 YSLEER. CDR3 length equals 16 residues. The V gene end was trimmed by 1 base and the J gene end by 6 bases; junction bases not matched to a gene: 12. With 60 Vbeta and 13 Jbeta primers, the PCR was carried out. Repertoires were generated with immunoSEQ multiplex PCR, while TCRdb's copy carries only in-frame clones and drops some. The sample carries 270,000 or so clones, 86% recorded once. Source material: PBMCs. The rearrangement uses TRBV4-3 and TRBJ2-7; 7 bases are shared with TRBD2. The sequence came from a man aged 35-49 years in good health and CMV-seropositive. CDR3 in DNA: TGCGCCAGCAGCCAAGGACTAGCAGAAACCCCATCCGAGCAGTACTTC. This translates into CASSQGLAETPSEQYF.